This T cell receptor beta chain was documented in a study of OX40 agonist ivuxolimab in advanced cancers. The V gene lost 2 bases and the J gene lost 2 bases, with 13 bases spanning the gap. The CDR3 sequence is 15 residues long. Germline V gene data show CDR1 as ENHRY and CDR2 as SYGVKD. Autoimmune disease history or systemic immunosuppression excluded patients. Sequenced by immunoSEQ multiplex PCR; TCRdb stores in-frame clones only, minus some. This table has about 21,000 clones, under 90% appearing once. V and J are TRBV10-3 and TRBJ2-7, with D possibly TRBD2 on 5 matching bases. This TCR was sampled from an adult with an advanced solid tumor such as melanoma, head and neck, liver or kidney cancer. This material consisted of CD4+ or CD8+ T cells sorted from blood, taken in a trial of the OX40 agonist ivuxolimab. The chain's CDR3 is CAISEAGGLTYEQYF. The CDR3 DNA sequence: TGTGCCATCAGTGAGGCGGGTGGGTTAACCTACGAGCAGTACTTC.